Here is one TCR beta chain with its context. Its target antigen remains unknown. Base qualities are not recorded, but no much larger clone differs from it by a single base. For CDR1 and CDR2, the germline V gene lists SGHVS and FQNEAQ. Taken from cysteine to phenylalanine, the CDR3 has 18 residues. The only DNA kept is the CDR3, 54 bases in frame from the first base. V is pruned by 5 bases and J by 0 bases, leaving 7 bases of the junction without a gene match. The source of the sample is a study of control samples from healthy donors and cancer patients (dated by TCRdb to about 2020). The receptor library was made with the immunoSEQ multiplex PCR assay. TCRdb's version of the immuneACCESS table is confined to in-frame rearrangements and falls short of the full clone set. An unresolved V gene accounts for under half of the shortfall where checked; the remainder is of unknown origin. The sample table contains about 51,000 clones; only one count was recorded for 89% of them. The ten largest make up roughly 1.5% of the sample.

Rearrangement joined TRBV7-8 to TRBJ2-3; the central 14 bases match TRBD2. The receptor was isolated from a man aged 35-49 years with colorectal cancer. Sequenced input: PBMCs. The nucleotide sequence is TGTGCCAGCAGCCGAACCTGGACTAGCGGGAGGAGCACAGATACGCAGTATTTT. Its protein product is CASSRTWTSGRSTDTQYF.